This T cell receptor (beta chain) was observed in a study of blood T cells in healthy people across ages (dated by TCRdb to about 2015). Broadly, across the study: In model experiments, template switching captured roughly one uniquely barcoded TCR beta cDNA molecule for every two T cells. Age-related changes in TCR beta repertoire diversity were measured in the study by deep sequencing normalized with unique cDNA molecular identifiers. Donors were grouped into four age groups: young (average about 15 years), middle-aged (about 38), aged (roughly 62) and long-lived (about 90). To avoid experimental bias, donors of different ages were randomly spread across the sequencing lanes. Using the same blood draw, the study looked at two additional independent replicas of 1 million unique cDNA reads for two donors, one aged 18 to 30 and the other aged 80 or older.

The library was built by means of 5' RACE. Reads for this sample came from an Illumina HiSeq 2500. A second PCR of roughly 6 to 11 cycles was run with a J-beta primer mix and a sample-barcoded 5' primer. A unique molecular identifier was introduced onto each TCR beta cDNA molecule by a template-switch 5' adaptor carrying 12 random nucleotides. Each sample yielded at least 3 million CDR3-containing paired-end reads. The Mint cDNA synthesis kit, primed by a TRBC-specific oligonucleotide, was used to synthesize first-strand cDNA from all RNA. Following uracil-DNA glycosylase treatment, all cDNA underwent a first 18-cycle PCR with the universal primers M1SS and BC2_uni_R. Per the authors' processing: For normalization, 1 million high-quality reads, each with a distinct molecular identifier, were randomly selected from each sample. Instead of being binned into consensus sequences, reads that shared molecular identifiers were thrown out. MiTCR, run with a Q25 quality threshold and the strictest error-elimination algorithm, handled CDR3 identification, clonotype clustering and error correction. A nonparametric unseen species model with Euler transformation was used to estimate lower-bound total TCR beta diversity. Clones were called with MiXCR by TCRdb after fastp trimmed the public reads at Q25, and only in-frame beta chains were retained. Under each unique CDR3 protein, matching rows form one entry showing the most common genes and DNA. The V and J calls shown here were made by TCRdb, not taken from the authors' results. This sample gives 950,000 to 1,200,000 distinct CDR3 sequences in total; roughly two fifths of them show up just once. The leading ten clones occupy about an eighth of the sample.

Results and caveats for the whole study, not just this receptor: There was a strong correlation between observed TCR beta diversity and the percentage of naive T cells measured by flow cytometry. Total diversity estimates from one million sequenced T cells were considered lower bounds and underestimates. As age increased, observed TCR beta diversity per million T cells dropped in a roughly linear way, and a significant reduction was already evident by age around 41. Bulk unsorted PBMC profiling prevented conclusive comparison of naive and antigen-experienced compartments. The CMV infection status of donors was not known, potentially confounding age-related changes in expanded clonotypes. The long-lived group showed more naive CD4+ T cells, fewer expanded clones and increased TCR diversity than the aged group, suggesting age selection.

Donors were 30 to 45 systemically healthy Caucasian individuals from Russia aged roughly 6 to 100 years. Approximately 9 milliliters of peripheral blood were collected from each donor into EDTA-treated Vacutainer tubes. Ficoll-Paque density-gradient centrifugation was used to isolate PBMCs, with at least 6 million per sample. Total RNA, at least 6 micrograms per sample, was extracted from PBMCs with Trizol reagent. For every donor, flow cytometry on a PBMC aliquot measured the percentage of naive CD45RAhigh/CD27high T cells. CDR1 DFQATT and CDR2 SNEGSKA were looked up in the germline V gene (reference sequence). V ends up 4 bases short and J 9 bases short, with an unmatched junction base count of 3. The cysteine opens and the phenylalanine closes a CDR3 of 11 amino acids. This entry keeps only the CDR3 DNA: 33 bases, framed from base 1. Points on this clonotype: What this receptor recognizes is not known. No clone much larger than this one lies a single base away; base qualities are absent.

The chain was built from TRBV20-1 and TRBJ2-1; 7 bases in the junction line up with TRBD2. Sequenced input: blood. The TCR originated in a man between 18 and 35 years old in good health. DNA sequence: TGCAGTGCTATTAGGGAGGGTGAGCAGTTCTTC. This sequence encodes CSAIREGEQFF.